Presented here are 8 T cell receptor beta chains from one specimen sequenced in a study of blood T cell repertoires in COVID-19. Profiled with immunoSEQ multiplex PCR; TCRdb holds only in-frame clones, not every one. In the table there are about 200,000 clones, approximately 80% of which are singletons. Sequencing was done on a sample of peripheral blood. Source of these receptors: a woman older than 75 with acute or convalescent COVID-19.

The chain carries TRBV19 and TRBJ2-7; D not certain. There are 15 residues in the CDR3. V was cut by 4 bases and J by 3 bases, with 16 bases left in between. The V gene's germline CDR1 is LNHDA and CDR2 SQIVND (reference sequence). The CDR3 DNA follows: TGTGCCAGTAGTACGGCCTCCTCCAGGATCTACGAGCAGTACTTC. Amino acids: CASSTASSRIYEQYF.

The chain employs TRBV21-1 and TRBJ2-1; the tabulated D call, TRBD1, remains unverified against the DNA. TRBV21-1 is assigned pseudogene status. This CDR3 has 14 amino acids. Here the CDR3 reads CASSGTGFNNEQFF. CDR3 DNA sequence: TGTGCCAGCTCGGGGACAGGTTTTAACAATGAGCAGTTCTTC.

The chain recombines TRBV5-1 with TRBJ2-7, with D tentatively TRBD2 (5 bases). The V gene's germline CDR1 is SGHRS and CDR2 YFSETQ. The CDR3 runs to 14 residues. V was pared by 1 base and J by 0 bases, with 8 bases between. For the CDR3, the DNA is TGCGCCAGCAGCTTGCCCGGGGACTCCTACGAGCAGTACTTC. It codes for CASSLPGDSYEQYF. Based on the CDR3 plus reference TRBV5-1 and TRBJ2-7, the full variable domain is KAGVTQTPRYLIKTRGQQVTLSCSPISGHRSVSWYQQTPGQGLQFLFEYFSETQRNKGNFPGRFSGRQFSNSRSEMNVSTLELGDSALYLCASSLPGDSYEQYFGPGTRLTVT.

The chain carries TRBV28 and TRBJ2-5, with a tentative D call TRBD2 (7 bases). Trimming removed 6 bases from V and 4 bases from J, with 12 bases in between. CDR3 length equals 13 residues. The V gene's germline CDR1 is MDHEN and CDR2 SYDVKM. The CDR3 loop is CASREGGAETQYF. The CDR3 DNA reads as TGTGCCAGCAGGGAGGGGGGGGCAGAGACCCAGTACTTC.

This chain links TRBV5-1 with TRBJ2-2; D is undetermined. The CDR3 consists of 14 residues. With 0 bases removed from V and 2 bases from J, the gap between germline ends came to 5 bases. CDR1 SGHRS and CDR2 YFSETQ come from the germline V gene. Here the CDR3 DNA reads TGCGCCAGCAGCTTGGACTTTAACACCGGGGAGCTGTTTTTT. It encodes CASSLDFNTGELFF. The full variable domain, completed using reference TRBV5-1 and TRBJ2-2, is KAGVTQTPRYLIKTRGQQVTLSCSPISGHRSVSWYQQTPGQGLQFLFEYFSETQRNKGNFPGRFSGRQFSNSRSEMNVSTLELGDSALYLCASSLDFNTGELFFGEGSRLTVL.

The chain joins TRBV6-5 to TRBJ1-1; D possibly corresponds to TRBD1 (6 bases). V lost 6 bases to trimming and J lost 14 bases, with 19 bases between them. The germline V gene has CDR1 MNHEY and CDR2 SVGAGI. The CDR3 has 12 residues. In nucleotides, the CDR3 is TGTGCCAGCAGCCCCCTGAGGGGGAGAAAGTTCTTT. Protein: CASSPLRGRKFF.

The V and J genes are TRBV5-4 and TRBJ2-3; 12 bases align to TRBD2. There are 17 residues in the CDR3. CDR1 and CDR2 from the germline V gene are SGHNT and YYREEE (reference sequence). J gave up 6 bases and V 3 bases, and 11 bases lay outside the gene matches. The CDR3 region has the DNA TGTGCCAGCAGCTACGAGACTCTAGCGGGGGGGCAGGATACGCAGTATTTT. The encoded protein is CASSYETLAGGQDTQYF. The entire variable domain, with the rest obtained from reference TRBV5-4 and TRBJ2-3, is as follows: ETGVTQSPTHLIKTRGQQVTLRCSSQSGHNTVSWYQQALGQGPQFIFQYYREEENGRGNFPPRFSGLQFPNYSSELNVNALELDDSALYLCASSYETLAGGQDTQYFGPGTRLTVL.

V is TRBV7-9 and J is TRBJ1-3; the D is unclear. The CDR3 length is 13 residues. Germline V lookup: CDR1 SEHNR, CDR2 FQNEAQ (reference sequence). V lost 5 bases to trimming and J lost 8 bases, with 13 bases between them. The CDR3: CASSPDIQHTIYF. Written as DNA, the CDR3 is TGTGCCAGCAGCCCAGACATACAGCACACCATATATTTT.